This TCR beta chain was identified in a study of T-cell memory formation after mild COVID-19. The study, taken as a whole, reports: Pre-infection memory already had some responding clones, implying cross-reactive memory joined.

Notes on this clonotype: Antigen specificity is unknown.

V dropped 1 base and J dropped 4 bases, with 6 bases sitting between them. This CDR3 comprises 13 residues. The germline V gene has CDR1 MGHRA and CDR2 YSYEKL. Constant-segment primers and 5'RACE yielded cDNA libraries for TCR alpha and TCR beta, each carrying sample barcodes and UMIs. TCRdb used MiXCR to reprocess the 5' RACE reads, holding one entry per CDR3 protein. The sample contains about 470,000 distinct CDR3 sequences, nearly 25% of which appear only once. Material for sequencing was PBMCs or a T cell subset sorted from them (not recorded which). The rearrangement links TRBV4-1 to TRBJ2-3; unclear D gene. The sequence was obtained from an adult woman who had mild COVID-19 (a few samples of this study predate the infection). Cell type and time point are not known. CDR3 bases: TGCGCCAGCAGCCAAGTCCAGGCAGATACGCAGTATTTT. This encodes CASSQVQADTQYF.